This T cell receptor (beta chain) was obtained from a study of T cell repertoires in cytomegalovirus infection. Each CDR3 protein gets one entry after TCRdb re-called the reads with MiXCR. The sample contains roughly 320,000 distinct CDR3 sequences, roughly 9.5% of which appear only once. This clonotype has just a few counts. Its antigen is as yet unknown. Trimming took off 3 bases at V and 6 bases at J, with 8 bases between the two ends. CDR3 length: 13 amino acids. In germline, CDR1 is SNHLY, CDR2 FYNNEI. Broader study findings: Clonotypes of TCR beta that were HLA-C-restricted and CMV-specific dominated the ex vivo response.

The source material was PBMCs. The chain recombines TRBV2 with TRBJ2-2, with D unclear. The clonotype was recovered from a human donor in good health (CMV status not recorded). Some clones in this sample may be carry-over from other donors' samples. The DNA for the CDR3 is TGTGCCAGCAGTGAGCTGGGCGCCGGGGAGCTGTTTTTT. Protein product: CASSELGAGELFF.